Below, 25 T cell receptor beta chains from the same sample are listed, as sequenced in a study of CD8 T cells in Susac syndrome. Reverse transcription of roughly 0.5 to 1 ug RNA was carried out with random hexamers. TCRdb re-called the immunoSEQ multiplex PCR reads through MiXCR, storing one row per CDR3 protein. The sample holds around 200,000 distinct CDR3 sequences; 90% to 95% are singletons and the top ten take approximately 0.1%. Sequenced: CD4+ T cells from PBMCs. The receptors derive from a human donor in good health.

The V gene is TRBV28, the J gene TRBJ2-3, with 10 bases aligning to TRBD1. Trimming removed 2 bases from V and 4 bases from J; junction bases left unmatched: 3. This CDR3 comprises 15 residues. Germline CDR1 and CDR2: MDHEN and SYDVKM. The CDR3 sequence: CASSLATGGPDTQYF. CDR3 DNA sequence: TGTGCCAGCAGTTTAGCGACAGGGGGCCCAGATACGCAGTATTTT.

The rearrangement uses TRBV5-1 and TRBJ2-1; 7 nucleotides line up with TRBD1. The CDR3 is 16 residues long. Trimming removed 4 bases from V and 1 base from J; junction bases left unmatched: 8. The germline CDR1 and CDR2 sequences are SGHRS and YFSETQ. The DNA of the CDR3 is TGCGCCAGCAGCCCGGGCGGCAGGGGGTCCTACAATGAGCAGTTCTTC. This translates into CASSPGGRGSYNEQFF.

The V call is TRBV20-1, the J call TRBJ2-7; D gene uncertain. The length of the CDR3 is 12 residues. The germline V and J ends were trimmed by 6 bases and 0 bases, with 9 bases remaining between them. Germline V CDR1 and CDR2: DFQATT, SNEGSKA (reference sequence). This chain's CDR3 is CSAAKGSYEQYF. CDR3 coding DNA: TGCAGTGCGGCGAAGGGCTCCTACGAGCAGTACTTC.

J is TRBJ2-3 and V is TRBV20-1; D uncertain. Germline V gene lookup returns CDR1 DFQATT and CDR2 SNEGSKA (reference sequence). The ends were cut back, 0 bases at V and 0 bases at J, with 10 bases in the middle. There are 15 residues in the CDR3. The CDR3 DNA reads as TGCAGTGCTAGAGATCCAGCGACTAGCACAGATACGCAGTATTTT. Its protein product is CSARDPATSTDTQYF.

The chain links TRBV12-3 or TRBV12-4 to TRBJ1-4, with no clear D. V lost 3 bases, J lost 1 base, and 9 bases lay in between. The CDR3 is 15 residues long. The CDR3 DNA reads as TGTGCCAGCAGTTTGATCCCGGGAACTAATGAAAAACTGTTTTTT. Its protein is CASSLIPGTNEKLFF.

This clonotype came up once. This rearrangement joins TRBV29-1 to TRBJ1-5, with D tentatively TRBD1 (5 bases). CDR3 length: 13 amino acids. V lost 5 bases to trimming and J lost 7 bases, with 15 bases between them. Germline assignment: CDR1 SQVTM and CDR2 ANQGSEA. CDR3 protein: CSVRAGGNQPQHF. In DNA, the CDR3 is TGCAGCGTTCGGGCCGGGGGTAACCAGCCCCAGCATTTT.

V is TRBV2 and J is TRBJ2-3, with 8 bases identical to TRBD2. Losses at the gene ends were 6 bases for V and 2 bases for J; bases not matched to a gene: 10. CDR1 is SNHLY and CDR2 is FYNNEI in the germline V gene. The CDR3 is 16 amino acids. Here the CDR3 DNA reads TGTGCCAGCAGGGTTGTACTAGCGGTACCCACAGATACGCAGTATTTT. Amino acid sequence: CASRVVLAVPTDTQYF.

The chain joins TRBV7-2 to TRBJ2-1; possible D gene TRBD1, 5 bases. The CDR3 length is 13 residues. Germline V gene data show CDR1 as SGHTA and CDR2 as FQGNSA. The V gene lost 3 bases and the J gene lost 5 bases, with 8 bases spanning the gap. This CDR3 is CASSFQGDNEQFF. CDR3 DNA sequence: TGTGCCAGCAGCTTCCAAGGGGACAATGAGCAGTTCTTC. The variable domain in full, completed from reference TRBV7-2 and TRBJ2-1, reads GAGVSQSPSNKVTEKGKDVELRCDPISGHTALYWYRQSLGQGLEFLIYFQGNSAPDKSGLPSDRFSAERTGGSVSTLTIQRTQQEDSAVYLCASSFQGDNEQFFGPGTRLTVL.

The chain employs TRBV27 and TRBJ1-5; perhaps TRBD1 as D (5 bases). The CDR3 runs to 15 residues. Germline CDR1 reads MNHEY; CDR2 reads SMNVEV (reference sequence). V lost 0 bases to trimming and J lost 7 bases, with 13 bases between them. As DNA, the CDR3 is TGTGCCAGCAGTTTATCGTTTCAGGGTTGGCAGCCCCAGCATTTT. Translated: CASSLSFQGWQPQHF.

CDR3 sequence reads: CSVGGSGELFF. The CDR3 DNA follows: TGCAGCGTTGGGGGGTCCGGGGAGCTGTTTTTT. The chain employs TRBV29-1 and TRBJ2-2; D tentatively fits TRBD1 or TRBD2 (5 bases each). In germline, CDR1 is SQVTM, CDR2 ANQGSEA. With 4 bases removed from V and 6 bases from J, the gap between germline ends came to 6 bases. The CDR3 length is 11 residues.

This chain connects TRBV6-1 to TRBJ2-3, with D possibly being TRBD1 (6 bases). Germline CDR1 and CDR2: MNHNS and SASEGT. The CDR3 is made up of 18 amino acids. V lost 0 bases and J lost 6, with 22 bases in between. This CDR3 reads CASSEADRIWRTSDTQYF. Written as DNA, the CDR3 is TGTGCCAGCAGTGAAGCTGACAGGATCTGGAGGACCTCCGATACGCAGTATTTT.

The chain combines TRBV20-1 with TRBJ2-5; 12 bases are shared with TRBD2. From germline, CDR1 is DFQATT and CDR2 SNEGSKA (reference sequence). CDR3 length equals 15 residues. V dropped 5 bases and J dropped 3; count of bases not matched to a gene: 7. This CDR3 is CSAQTSGGLKETQYF. The CDR3 nucleotides are TGCAGTGCTCAGACTAGCGGGGGCCTAAAAGAGACCCAGTACTTC.

The V gene is TRBV27, the J gene TRBJ2-7, with TRBD1 matching 7 bases. CDR1 and CDR2 (germline): MNHEY, SMNVEV (reference sequence). V shed 2 bases and J 6 bases; nucleotides not matched to a gene: 7. The CDR3 consists of 14 residues. The CDR3 coding sequence is TGTGCCAGCAGTTTAACCGCCTACAGGGGCGAGCAGTACGTC. Amino acids: CASSLTAYRGEQYV.

V and J are TRBV6-6 and TRBJ1-5, with D unclear. V was shortened by 2 bases and J by 2 bases, with 10 bases between the two germline ends. The CDR3 runs 15 residues. The germline CDR1 and CDR2 sequences are MNHNY and SVGAGI (reference sequence). The CDR3 DNA sequence: TGTGCCAGCAGTTACGAGGCCAGCCGCAATCAGCCCCAGCATTTT. It yields the protein CASSYEASRNQPQHF.

J is TRBJ1-2 and V is TRBV5-1; D is ambiguous. The germline V gene encodes CDR1 SGHRS and CDR2 YFSETQ. V lost 0 bases and J 2 bases, leaving 20 bases between the germline ends. The CDR3 is 18 amino acids. Here the CDR3 DNA reads TGCGCCAGCAGCTTGGCCTGGGGTCTTACGGGAACAAACTATGGCTACACCTTC. Protein: CASSLAWGLTGTNYGYTF.

CDR3 bases: TGTGCCAGCAGACCCGGGACTATAAGCACAGATACGCAGTATTTT. It yields the protein CASRPGTISTDTQYF. This chain joins TRBV3-1 and TRBJ2-3; 7 nucleotides agree with TRBD2. Germline CDR1 reads LGHDT; CDR2 reads YNNKEL (reference sequence). Trimming removed 6 bases from V and 0 bases from J; junction bases left unmatched: 6. This CDR3 is 15 amino acids long.

This chain uses TRBV18 with TRBJ2-5; D is uncertain. Germline CDR1 and CDR2: KGHSH and LQKENI. This CDR3 has 13 residues. The ends were cut back, 2 bases at V and 5 bases at J, with 9 bases in the middle. CDR3 sequence reads: CASSPVEKETQYF. CDR3 bases: TGTGCCAGCTCACCAGTGGAAAAGGAGACCCAGTACTTC.

This chain connects TRBV9 to TRBJ2-7; D may be TRBD1 (5 bases). Between the trimmed V and J ends, which lost 1 base and 2 bases, there was a span of 10 bases. This CDR3 has 14 residues. Germline V gene sequence: CDR1 SGDLS, CDR2 YYNGEE. The CDR3 nucleotides read TGTGCCAGCAGCGTAAGTAACAGGCCCTACGAGCAGTACTTC. As protein: CASSVSNRPYEQYF.

The CDR3 loop reads CSVEDSTDTQYF. The DNA of the CDR3 is TGCAGCGTTGAAGATTCCACAGATACGCAGTATTTT. This chain uses TRBV29-1 with TRBJ2-3, with D unresolved. The CDR3 has 12 amino acids. V lost 0 bases to trimming and J lost 2 bases, with 3 bases between them. Germline V lookup: CDR1 SQVTM, CDR2 ANQGSEA.

The chain uses TRBV7-9 and TRBJ2-4; D gene unclear. Trimming removed 5 bases at V and 9 bases at J, with 14 bases between. Germline CDR1 reads SEHNR; CDR2 reads FQNEAQ (reference sequence). This CDR3 has 13 residues. CDR3 DNA sequence: TGTGCCAGCAGCGCCGACAAGTGGGTCATTCAGTACTTC. Residues: CASSADKWVIQYF. Filled out from reference TRBV7-9 and TRBJ2-4, the complete variable domain reads DTGVSQNPRHKITKRGQNVTFRCDPISEHNRLYWYRQTLGQGPEFLTYFQNEAQLEKSRLLSDRFSAERPKGSFSTLEIQRTEQGDSAMYLCASSADKWVIQYFGAGTRLSVL.

This chain links TRBV5-1 with TRBJ1-2; possible D gene TRBD1, 6 bases. This CDR3 has 15 residues. Germline V CDR1 and CDR2: SGHRS, YFSETQ. V lost 0 bases, J lost 2 bases, and 11 bases lay in between. The CDR3 here is CASSLDTGTNYGYTF. CDR3 nucleotides: TGCGCCAGCAGCTTGGACACCGGGACAAACTATGGCTACACCTTC.

V is TRBV7-2 and J is TRBJ1-6; unclear D gene. Germline V lookup: CDR1 SGHTA, CDR2 FQGNSA. CDR3 length equals 14 residues. V was cut by 5 bases and J by 7 bases, with 12 bases left in between. This CDR3 reads CASSGQVNNSPLHF. The CDR3 DNA is TGTGCCAGCAGCGGGCAGGTGAACAATTCACCCCTCCACTTT.

This CDR3 is CAWRAGGEQFF. The CDR3 nucleotides read TGTGCCTGGAGGGCCGGGGGTGAGCAGTTCTTC. The J gene is TRBJ2-1, the V gene TRBV30, with D tentatively TRBD2 (6 bases). V was shortened by 3 bases and J by 9 bases, with 9 bases between the two germline ends. Germline values: CDR1 GTSNPN, CDR2 SVGIG (reference sequence). The CDR3 is 11 amino acids.

V is TRBV18 and J is TRBJ1-1; D is ambiguous. V lost 2 bases, J lost 0 bases, and 7 bases lay in between. There are 14 residues in the CDR3. Germline V gene sequence: CDR1 KGHSH, CDR2 LQKENI. The CDR3 DNA sequence: TGTGCCAGCTCACCAGGGGAGGTGAACACTGAAGCTTTCTTT. It is translated as CASSPGEVNTEAFF. Based on the CDR3 plus reference TRBV18 and TRBJ1-1, the full variable domain is NAGVMQNPRHLVRRRGQEARLRCSPMKGHSHVYWYRQLPEEGLKFMVYLQKENIIDESGMPKERFSAEFPKEGPSILRIQQVVRGDSAAYFCASSPGEVNTEAFFGQGTRLTVV.

The gene calls are TRBV4-3 and TRBJ2-6; D might be TRBD2 (5 bases). This CDR3 contains 15 residues. From germline, CDR1 is LGHNA and CDR2 YSLEER. With 8 bases removed from V and 0 bases from J, the gap between germline ends came to 11 bases. CDR3 coding DNA: TGCGCCAGCTCAAAGCGGAGCTCTGGGGCCAACGTCCTGACTTTC. This encodes CASSKRSSGANVLTF.